The rows below give T cell receptor beta chains drawn from one sample of a study of blood T cell repertoires in COVID-19. Sequenced by immunoSEQ multiplex PCR; TCRdb stores in-frame clones only, minus some. The sample lists some 96,000 clones, almost 90% occurring once. The sequenced sample was peripheral blood. These receptors were collected from a human donor in a cohort sampled during active COVID-19. The CDR3 runs from the conserved cysteine through the conserved F or W. Fields, in order: J gene, V gene, clone size, D gene, CDR3 protein, CDR3 DNA. The D gene is left open where the match is weak. Expanded clones are given a class, and other clones once, few, many or no size at all.

>TRBJ2-4|TRBV28|.|TRBD1
CASRGAGQGQYF
TGTGCCAGCAGGGGGGCGGGACAGGGGCAGTACTTC
>TRBJ2-7|TRBV28|.|TRBD2
CASSLWLSGSGEQYF
TGTGCCAGCAGTTTATGGCTTAGCGGGAGCGGCGAGCAGTACTTC
>TRBJ1-6|TRBV27|.|.
CASSLLQGPNSPLHF
TGTGCCAGCAGTTTATTACAGGGACCAAATTCACCCCTCCACTTT
>TRBJ1-2|TRBV28|.|.
CASRLGRLNYGYTF
TGTGCCAGCAGGTTAGGCAGGCTGAACTATGGCTACACCTTC
>TRBJ1-2|TRBV7-3|.|TRBD1
CASSPTGGTNYGYTF
TGTGCCAGCAGCCCAACAGGGGGGACTAACTATGGCTACACCTTC
>TRBJ1-3|TRBV5-1|.|.
CASSLATSGNTIYF
TGCGCCAGCAGCTTAGCGACCTCTGGAAACACCATATATTTT
>TRBJ2-6|TRBV6-1|.|.
CASSEAFRDPSFSGANVLTF
TGTGCCAGCAGTGAAGCATTCCGGGATCCAAGCTTCTCTGGGGCCAACGTCCTGACTTTC
>TRBJ2-1|TRBV5-6|.|TRBD2
CASSLMASGSDGSYNEQFF
TGTGCCAGCAGCTTGATGGCCAGCGGGAGTGACGGGTCCTACAATGAGCAGTTCTTC
>TRBJ2-2|TRBV30|once|TRBD1
CAWRHRWEQGDANTGELFF
TGTGCCTGGAGGCATAGGTGGGAACAGGGGGACGCGAACACCGGGGAGCTGTTTTTT
>TRBJ1-1|TRBV2|.|TRBD1
CASSEEGAMTEAFF
TGTGCCAGCAGTGAAGAGGGGGCGATGACTGAAGCTTTCTTT
>TRBJ2-7|TRBV6-6|.|TRBD2
CATGSGRFEQYF
TGTGCCACCGGTAGCGGGAGGTTCGAGCAGTACTTC
>TRBJ2-3|TRBV28|.|.
CASREEGAGDTQYF
TGTGCCAGCAGGGAGGAGGGGGCAGGAGATACGCAGTATTTT
>TRBJ2-5|TRBV6-2/TRBV6-3|.|TRBD1
CASSNRGGETQYF
TGTGCCAGCAGCAACAGGGGCGGAGAGACCCAGTACTTC
>TRBJ2-7|TRBV6-5|.|.
CASSYEHEGEQYF
TGTGCCAGCAGTTACGAGCACGAGGGAGAGCAGTACTTC
>TRBJ1-3|TRBV11-2|.|TRBD1
CASSWGVRTGGSRGNTIYF
TGTGCCAGCAGCTGGGGTGTAAGGACAGGGGGCTCTCGCGGAAACACCATATATTTT
>TRBJ2-7|TRBV4-1|.|TRBD2
CASSQDGAGGSYEQYF
TGCGCCAGCAGCCAAGATGGAGCGGGAGGCTCCTACGAGCAGTACTTC
>TRBJ1-6|TRBV2|.|.
CASSEGGLPLHF
TGTGCCAGCAGTGAAGGGGGACTGCCCCTCCACTTT
>TRBJ2-3|TRBV7-3|.|TRBD1
CASSLKGAKVDTQYF
TGTGCCAGCAGCTTAAAGGGGGCCAAGGTCGATACGCAGTATTTT
>TRBJ1-1|TRBV5-1|once|TRBD1
CASSLSGGDLNTEAFF
TGCGCCAGCAGCTTGTCAGGGGGAGATCTGAACACTGAAGCTTTCTTT
>TRBJ2-7|TRBV6-1|.|TRBD1
CASSEVRGTGAEQYF
TGTGCCAGCAGTGAAGTCAGGGGGACAGGGGCCGAGCAGTACTTC
>TRBJ1-1|TRBV12-3/TRBV12-4|.|.
CASSLRGNTEAFF
TGTGCCAGCAGTTTAAGGGGGAACACTGAAGCTTTCTTT
>TRBJ2-7|TRBV28|.|.
CASSYAGDSYEQYF
TGTGCCAGCAGTTACGCAGGGGACTCCTACGAGCAGTACTTC
>TRBJ2-1|TRBV6-6|.|TRBD2
CASSRLAGEYNEQFF
TGTGCCAGCAGTCGACTAGCGGGAGAGTACAATGAGCAGTTCTTC
>TRBJ2-2|TRBV7-8|.|.
CASSLLPGELFF
TGTGCCAGCAGCTTACTACCCGGGGAGCTGTTTTTT
>TRBJ2-7|TRBV28|.|TRBD1
CASNRQGGYEQYF
TGTGCCAGCAACCGACAGGGGGGATACGAGCAGTACTTC
>TRBJ2-2|TRBV5-5|once|.
CASSEEGLNTGELFF
TGTGCCAGCAGTGAGGAGGGGCTGAACACCGGGGAGCTGTTTTTT
>TRBJ2-7|TRBV10-2|.|.
CASSERPMGFYEQYF
TGCGCCAGCAGTGAACGGCCCATGGGCTTTTACGAGCAGTACTTC
>TRBJ1-4|TRBV6-5|.|.
CATLGSGTKEKLFF
TGTGCCACCTTGGGTTCCGGGACAAAGGAAAAACTGTTTTTT
>TRBJ2-3|TRBV27|.|TRBD2
CASSPGWGGSTDTQYF
TGTGCCAGCAGCCCAGGGTGGGGGGGAAGCACAGATACGCAGTATTTT
>TRBJ2-1|TRBV4-1|.|TRBD2
CASSQTPGLAGGPSYNEQFF
TGCGCCAGCAGCCAAACCCCGGGACTAGCGGGAGGGCCGTCATACAATGAGCAGTTCTTC
>TRBJ2-1|TRBV19|.|TRBD2
CASNSGRAFYNEQFF
TGTGCCAGTAATAGCGGGAGGGCGTTTTACAATGAGCAGTTCTTC
>TRBJ2-1|TRBV7-2|.|TRBD2
CASSSGLAGANEQFF
TGTGCCAGCAGCTCCGGACTAGCGGGAGCTAATGAGCAGTTCTTC
>TRBJ2-1|TRBV27|.|TRBD2
CASRGGRAYNEQFF
TGTGCCAGCAGGGGCGGGAGGGCCTACAATGAGCAGTTCTTC
>TRBJ2-1|TRBV7-2|.|TRBD1
CASSLGVIGTGTYNEQFF
TGTGCCAGCAGCTTAGGGGTGATCGGGACAGGGACATACAATGAGCAGTTCTTC
>TRBJ1-2|TRBV11-2|.|TRBD1
CASRAGGRYGYTF
TGTGCCAGCAGGGCAGGGGGGCGATATGGCTACACCTTC
>TRBJ2-3|TRBV10-3|.|TRBD2
CAISEEQRGGTDTQYF
TGTGCCATCAGTGAGGAACAGCGGGGGGGCACAGATACGCAGTATTTT
>TRBJ2-1|TRBV7-2|.|TRBD1
CASSLDRGTKNEQFF
TGTGCCAGCAGCTTAGACAGGGGGACGAAAAATGAGCAGTTCTTC
>TRBJ1-1|TRBV7-2|.|.
CASSYHGGGNTEAFF
TGTGCCAGCAGCTATCATGGGGGCGGAAACACTGAAGCTTTCTTT
>TRBJ2-3|TRBV5-1|.|.
CASSLDRRSGDTQYF
TGCGCCAGCAGCTTGGATCGGCGGAGCGGAGATACGCAGTATTTT
>TRBJ2-2|TRBV19|.|TRBD1
CASSWARGQAGELFF
TGTGCCAGTAGTTGGGCGAGGGGGCAAGCCGGGGAGCTGTTTTTT
>TRBJ2-5|TRBV5-6|once|TRBD1
CASTRQDRGLGETQYF
TGTGCCAGCACCCGGCAGGACAGGGGGTTGGGAGAGACCCAGTACTTC
>TRBJ2-1|TRBV4-2|.|.
CASTGRNYNEQFF
TGTGCCAGCACGGGGAGGAACTACAATGAGCAGTTCTTC
>TRBJ2-7|TRBV28|.|TRBD1
CASSPLPGTGTDEQYF
TGTGCCAGCAGCCCCCTGCCTGGGACAGGGACCGACGAGCAGTACTTC
>TRBJ1-2|TRBV27|.|.
CASSFHTGNYGYTF
TGTGCCAGCAGTTTCCATACAGGGAACTATGGCTACACCTTC
>TRBJ2-7|TRBV5-3|.|TRBD2
CARSLDISGRRYEQYF
TGTGCCAGAAGCTTGGATATTAGCGGGAGAAGATACGAGCAGTACTTC
>TRBJ2-7|TRBV2|.|TRBD2
CASSEATRLADPYEQYF
TGTGCCAGCAGTGAAGCGACGAGACTAGCGGACCCCTACGAGCAGTACTTC
>TRBJ2-5|TRBV12-3/TRBV12-4|.|TRBD1
CASSTGVKTQYF
TGTGCCAGCAGTACAGGGGTAAAGACCCAGTACTTC
>TRBJ1-5|TRBV6-5|once|.
CASRLQGNQPQHF
TGTGCCAGCAGGCTGCAGGGCAATCAGCCCCAGCATTTT
>TRBJ2-1|TRBV11-2|once|.
CASSPTGNEQFF
TGTGCCAGCAGTCCGACGGGGAATGAGCAGTTCTTC
>TRBJ1-6|TRBV6-5|.|.
CAGGGGKDSPLHF
TGTGCCGGCGGCGGGGGAAAAGATTCACCCCTCCACTTT
>TRBJ1-1|TRBV19|.|.
CASSPVERGGEAFF
TGTGCCAGTAGCCCAGTCGAGCGCGGGGGTGAAGCTTTCTTT
>TRBJ2-3|TRBV3-1/TRBV3-2|.|.
CASSRKTASTDTQYF
TGTGCCAGCAGCCGGAAGACAGCCAGCACAGATACGCAGTATTTT
>TRBJ1-2|TRBV28|.|.
CASNHGGGVGYGYTF
TGTGCCAGCAACCACGGGGGGGGCGTGGGCTATGGCTACACCTTC
>TRBJ2-1|TRBV4-1|once|TRBD2
CASSQVTRASGSSDEQFF
TGCGCCAGCAGCCAAGTCACCCGGGCTAGCGGGAGTAGCGATGAGCAGTTCTTC
>TRBJ1-2|TRBV30|.|.
CAWSVGGVGYGYTF
TGTGCCTGGAGTGTTGGAGGGGTGGGCTATGGCTACACCTTC
>TRBJ1-2|TRBV3-1/TRBV3-2|.|.
CASSRSLEYGYTF
TGTGCCAGCAGCAGATCACTAGAATATGGCTACACCTTC
>TRBJ2-7|TRBV27|.|.
CASSLDGSINYEQYF
TGTGCCAGCAGTTTAGACGGGAGTATAAACTACGAGCAGTACTTC